The clone carrying this T cell receptor (beta chain) appeared once. Germline V gene lookup returns CDR1 SGHTA and CDR2 FQGNSA. V lost 6 bases, J lost 7 bases, and 9 bases stayed unmatched. The length of the CDR3 is 14 residues. This sample stems from a study of technical replicates of blood from a few donors. Clones were sequenced by immunoSEQ multiplex PCR, and TCRdb holds only the in-frame ones, with some missing. In the table there are 45,000 to 60,000 clones, about 90% of which are singletons. This sequence originates from a human donor in good health. Some clones in this sample may be carry-over from other donors' samples. Source material: PBMCs. V and J are TRBV7-2 and TRBJ1-5, with TRBD1 matching over 7 bases. The DNA for the CDR3 is TGTGCCAGCAGTTTTGTCTCAGGGGGACAGCCCCAGCATTTT. Protein: CASSFVSGGQPQHF.